The TCR beta chain described here comes from a study of blood T cell repertoires in COVID-19. Looking at the study overall: Acute and convalescent COVID-19 samples came from the United States, Italy and Spain. The cDNA or gDNA used as material had been derived from T cells, B-cell-depleted T cells, or PBMCs.

Per the original methods: It was from reference gene primer amplification that nucleated cell counts were estimated. The data were produced by immunoSEQ multiplex PCR, yet TCRdb's version contains in-frame clones alone and is incomplete. D and trimming come from the DNA, and the V and J calls and clone size come from that table. Of about 200,000 clones in the sample, roughly 90% are singletons; the top ten hold around 1.5%. Germline loops: CDR1 LNHDA, CDR2 SQIVND (reference sequence). V lost 6 bases, J lost 6 bases, and 6 bases stayed unmatched. This CDR3 is built from 13 residues. The TCR was taken from a man aged 18 to 35 with active or convalescent COVID-19. Sequenced input: peripheral blood. V usage is TRBV19 and J usage is TRBJ2-3; TRBD1 matches at 7 bases. The CDR3 spells CASRTGPGDTQYF. CDR3 DNA sequence: TGTGCCAGTAGGACAGGGCCCGGCGATACGCAGTATTTT. The entire variable domain, with the rest obtained from reference TRBV19 and TRBJ2-3, is as follows: DGGITQSPKYLFRKEGQNVTLSCEQNLNHDAMYWYRQDPGQGLRLIYYSQIVNDFQKGDIAEGYSVSREKKESFPLTVTSAQKNPTAFYLCASRTGPGDTQYFGPGTRLTVL.